Each of the 12 T cell receptor beta chains below was sequenced from the same sample in a study of blood T cell repertoires in COVID-19. Here immunoSEQ multiplex PCR was the method, and the copy in TCRdb shows in-frame clones only, minus some. This table has under 300,000 clones, about 83% appearing once. The sample taken for sequencing was peripheral blood. These receptors were collected from a woman in her 40s who had recovered from COVID-19.

The chain joins TRBV30 to TRBJ2-2, with 13 bases matching TRBD2. Losses at the gene ends were 4 bases for V and 7 bases for J; bases not matched to a gene: 9. The CDR3 sequence is 16 residues long. CDR1 and CDR2 (germline): GTSNPN, SVGIG (reference sequence). CDR3 protein: CAWNRGTSGAVGELFF. DNA for the CDR3: TGTGCCTGGAACAGGGGGACTAGCGGGGCAGTCGGGGAGCTGTTTTTT.

The chain couples TRBV11-1 to TRBJ2-5; 10 nucleotides line up with TRBD1. Germline V gene sequence: CDR1 SGHAT, CDR2 FQDESV (reference sequence). This CDR3 has 13 amino acids. The V gene end was trimmed by 8 bases and the J gene end by 4 bases; junction bases not matched to a gene: 4. The CDR3 region has the DNA TGTGCCAGCTACGGACAGGGGGGAGAGACCCAGTACTTC. It specifies CASYGQGGETQYF.

The V and J genes are TRBV20-1 and TRBJ1-1, with D tentatively TRBD1 (5 bases). Between the trimmed V and J ends, which lost 6 bases and 13 bases, there was a span of 15 bases. The CDR3 contains 10 residues. The germline gives CDR1 DFQATT, CDR2 SNEGSKA (reference sequence). This chain's CDR3 is CSAAWGVGFF. The CDR3 DNA sequence: TGCAGTGCCGCGTGGGGGGTGGGTTTCTTT.

This chain links TRBV6-6 with TRBJ1-1; 7 nucleotides agree with TRBD1. V lost 5 bases and J lost 0; bases outside the gene matches: 3. Germline-derived CDR1 and CDR2 are MNHNY and SVGAGI (reference sequence). The CDR3 is 14 amino acids. CDR3 nucleotide sequence: TGTGCCAGCAGTGACAGGGAAATGAACACTGAAGCTTTCTTT. Its protein product is CASSDREMNTEAFF.

This chain uses TRBV18 with TRBJ1-3; unclear D gene. Germline CDR1 is KGHSH and CDR2 is LQKENI. The CDR3 loop spans 15 amino acids. V was clipped by 0 bases and J by 2 bases, with 8 bases between them. The CDR3 sequence: CASSPPSYTGNTIYF. CDR3 nucleotide sequence: TGTGCCAGCTCACCACCGTCATACACTGGAAACACCATATATTTT.

CDR3 protein: CASRQTGATQYF. The DNA for the CDR3 is TGTGCCAGCAGACAAACAGGGGCTACGCAGTATTTT. J is TRBJ2-3 and V is TRBV11-3, with 7 positions matching TRBD1. Germline lookup yields CDR1 SGHNT and CDR2 YENEEA. V lost 6 bases, J lost 8 bases, and 5 bases stayed unmatched. CDR3 length: 12 residues.

The chain couples TRBV6-5 to TRBJ1-1, with D hard to call. This CDR3 spans 14 amino acids. Trimming shortened V by 2 bases and J by 6 bases, and 13 bases separated the two germline ends. Germline V gene lookup returns CDR1 MNHEY and CDR2 SVGAGI. CDR3 sequence (DNA): TGTGCCAGCAGTTACGACGGCCCCGGGGCTGAAGCTTTCTTT. Translation gives CASSYDGPGAEAFF.

V is TRBV11-2 and J is TRBJ2-2; D unresolved. The germline gives CDR1 SGHAT, CDR2 FQNNGV. Trimming took off 3 bases at V and 3 bases at J, with 14 bases between the two ends. The CDR3 length is 16 residues. The CDR3 DNA reads TGTGCCAGCAGCTTCTTGGTGCACAGCTACACCGGGGAGCTGTTTTTT. Its translation is CASSFLVHSYTGELFF.

This clone was observed a handful of times. The rearrangement uses TRBV6-4 and TRBJ2-2; 10 nucleotides match TRBD2. The CDR3 contains 15 residues. The junction had 6 bases not matched to a gene; V was cut back by 5 bases and J by 6 bases. CDR1 MRHNA and CDR2 SNTAGT come from the germline V gene. The CDR3 loop reads CASSTSGGAAGELFF. The CDR3 coding sequence is TGTGCCAGCAGTACCAGCGGGGGGGCCGCCGGGGAGCTGTTTTTT.

The chain recombines TRBV19 with TRBJ2-7; D may be TRBD1 (7 bases). Trimming stripped 5 bases from V and 2 bases from J, with 13 bases between. Per the germline V gene, CDR1 is LNHDA and CDR2 is SQIVND (reference sequence). The length of the CDR3 is 14 residues. The DNA for the CDR3 is TGTGCCAGTAGTCAGGGGGGCAGCCCCTACGAGCAGTACTTC. Its protein is CASSQGGSPYEQYF. Full variable domain (missing parts from reference TRBV19 and TRBJ2-7): DGGITQSPKYLFRKEGQNVTLSCEQNLNHDAMYWYRQDPGQGLRLIYYSQIVNDFQKGDIAEGYSVSREKKESFPLTVTSAQKNPTAFYLCASSQGGSPYEQYFGPGTRLTVT.

The chain has TRBV3-1 (or the pseudogene TRBV3-2) and TRBJ2-3; 12 bases align to TRBD2. Germline V gene lookup returns CDR1 LGHDT and CDR2 YNNKEL (reference sequence). V was pared by 6 bases and J by 0 bases, with 4 bases of the junction left unmatched. The CDR3 covers 16 residues. The CDR3 nucleotides read TGTGCCAGCAGACTAGCGGGGGGCCCGAGCACAGATACGCAGTATTTT. Protein sequence: CASRLAGGPSTDTQYF.

The V call is TRBV5-4, the J call TRBJ2-3, with a weak D call TRBD1 (5 bases). The V and J ends lost 5 bases and 3 bases respectively, with 10 bases between them. The CDR3 runs to 13 residues. The germline V gene encodes CDR1 SGHNT and CDR2 YYREEE (reference sequence). The CDR3 sequence: CASSQDSTDTQYF. CDR3 in DNA: TGTGCCAGCAGTCAAGACAGTACAGATACGCAGTATTTT.